This entry is about one T cell receptor beta chain. The antigen is undetermined. Documented treatment: 15 to 20 received Ad26.COV2.S at low or high dose, single or two shots; several received placebo; per-sample allocation not given. It was on day 63 after the first vaccine or placebo injection that samples were taken. The study used a vaccine consisting of an Ad26 vector that expressed Wuhan-strain SARS-CoV-2 spike. The data stem from a study of Ad26.COV2.S vaccination and SARS-CoV-2 variants. Germline lookup yields CDR1 SNHLY and CDR2 FYNNEI. The V end was cut by 8 bases, the J end by 7 bases, with 18 bases between. The CDR3 covers 15 residues. Some clones are missing from TCRdb's copy, which holds only in-frame ones; the method was immunoSEQ multiplex PCR. In the table there are about 370,000 clones, about nine tenths of which are singletons. Whole-study findings and limits: Substantial breadth in spike-specific CD8+ and CD4+ T cell responses was reportedly seen after vaccination. For non-spike TCRs, breadth in vaccine recipients resembled that in placebo recipients.

The sample consisted of peripheral blood, taken in a trial of Ad26.COV2.S vaccine versus placebo. This TCR derives from a person between 18 and 65 years old who received the Ad26.COV2.S COVID-19 vaccine or a placebo. This chain uses TRBV2 with TRBJ1-6; tentative D call: TRBD1 (6 bases). CDR3 coding DNA: TGTGCCAGCCGGGGGCAGGGATCGGGGAATTCACCCCTCCACTTT. Encoded protein: CASRGQGSGNSPLHF.